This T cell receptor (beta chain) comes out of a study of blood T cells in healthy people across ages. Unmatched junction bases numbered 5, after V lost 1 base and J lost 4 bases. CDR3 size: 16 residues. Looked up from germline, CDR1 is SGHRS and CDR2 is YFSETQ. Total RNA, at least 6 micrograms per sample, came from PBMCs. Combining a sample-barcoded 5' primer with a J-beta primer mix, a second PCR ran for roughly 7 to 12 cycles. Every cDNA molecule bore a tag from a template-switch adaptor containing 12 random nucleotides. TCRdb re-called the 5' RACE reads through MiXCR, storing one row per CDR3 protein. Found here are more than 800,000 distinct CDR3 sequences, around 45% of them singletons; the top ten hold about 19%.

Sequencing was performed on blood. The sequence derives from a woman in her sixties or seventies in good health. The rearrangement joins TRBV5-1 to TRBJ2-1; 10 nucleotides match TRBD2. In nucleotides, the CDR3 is TGCGCCAGCAGCTTGAGCCCTAGCGGGGGATACAATGAGCAGTTCTTC. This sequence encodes CASSLSPSGGYNEQFF. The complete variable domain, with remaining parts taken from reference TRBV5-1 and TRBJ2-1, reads KAGVTQTPRYLIKTRGQQVTLSCSPISGHRSVSWYQQTPGQGLQFLFEYFSETQRNKGNFPGRFSGRQFSNSRSEMNVSTLELGDSALYLCASSLSPSGGYNEQFFGPGTRLTVL.